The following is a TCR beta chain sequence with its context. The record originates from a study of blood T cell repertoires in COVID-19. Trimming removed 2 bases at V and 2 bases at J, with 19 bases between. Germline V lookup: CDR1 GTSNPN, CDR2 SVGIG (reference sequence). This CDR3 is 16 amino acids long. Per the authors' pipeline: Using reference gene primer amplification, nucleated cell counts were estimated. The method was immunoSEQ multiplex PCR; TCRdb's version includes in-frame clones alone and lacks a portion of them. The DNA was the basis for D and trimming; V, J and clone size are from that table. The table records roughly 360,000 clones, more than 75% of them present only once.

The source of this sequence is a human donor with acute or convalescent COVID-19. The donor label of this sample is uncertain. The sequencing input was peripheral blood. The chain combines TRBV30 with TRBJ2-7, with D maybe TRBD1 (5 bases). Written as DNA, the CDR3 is TGTGCCTGGAGTCTCACTGGCAGGGTAAGGGCCTACGAGCAGTACTTC. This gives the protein CAWSLTGRVRAYEQYF.